This T cell receptor (beta chain) comes out of a study of CD8 T cells in ankylosing spondylitis. Study outcomes and limitations: There were earlier reports of some motif variants in reactive arthritis synovial fluid and blood. It appeared that ankylosing spondylitis blood was characterized by a TCR beta motif of about eight highly homologous variants. Disease-associated clones were reportedly significantly overrepresented in matched ankylosing spondylitis synovial fluid.

Germline CDR1 reads LGHNA; CDR2 reads YNFKEQ. CDR3 size: 15 residues. Trimming cost V 4 bases and J 1 base, with 11 bases left between them. Of note for this clonotype: The antigen is undetermined.

Construction of TCR beta libraries was performed using quantitative 5'-RACE with molecular barcodes. TCRdb re-analysed the 5' RACE reads in MiXCR, keeping a single row per CDR3 protein. Of a few hundred thousand distinct CDR3 sequences listed, roughly 8% are singletons. J is TRBJ1-5 and V is TRBV4-2; weak D call: TRBD1 (6 bases). The sample was blood, either unsorted or a sorted T cell fraction (not recorded which). The sequence derives from a male donor with ankylosing spondylitis. The CDR3 DNA reads as TGTGCCAGCAGCCCCAGGACAGAGAGCAATCAGCCCCAGCATTTT. It codes for CASSPRTESNQPQHF.